This TCR beta chain was sequenced during a study of shared clonotypes between healthy human individuals (dated by TCRdb to the early 2020s). Turning to the overall study: A couple of women and three men aged 18 to 49 years were included in the cohort. For each donor, CD4 naive and CD4 memory were each given three plates, CD8 naive was given two plates, and CD8 memory was given one plate. Leukapheresis yielded between about 0.94 and 9.5 billion PBMCs per donor. Libraries were prepared and TCR repertoires were sequenced by different laboratories using diverse techniques, in order to increase sequencing depth and limit assay-specific biases. To estimate repertoire size and how much clonotypes are shared between individuals, the study performed deep sequencing of blood TCR repertoires from roughly five healthy adults.

The donors were healthy, HIV-negative adults with no recently reported acute infections or vaccinations. Every donor was a Caucasian adult residing in Nashville, Tennessee, USA. Magnetic negative selection was used to enrich CD4+ T cells, after which naive cells were positively selected on CD45RA and the negative fraction became the memory subset. Blood was obtained by leukapheresis, after which PBMCs were separated by Ficoll-Histopaque density gradient centrifugation and cryopreserved in liquid nitrogen vapor phase. Purity and quantity of every magnetically sorted T cell population were checked by analytical flow cytometry. From each sorted fraction, genomic DNA was isolated and quantified by UV absorbance on a Nanodrop 2000c. Study-wide conclusions, independent of this receptor: Sampling was restricted to blood, and TCR repertoires in tissues likely differ from the TCR repertoires found in blood. Compared with non-shared clonotypes, clonotypes shared by all four sorted-subset donors had higher generation probabilities. Even with the large sequencing depth, rarefaction of the sorted-subset datasets indicated that sequencing was incomplete. Estimated clonotype richness was generally larger for naive than for memory subsets. The small number of donors limited the genetic and exposure-history diversity represented. About 5% of naive CD4, more than 3% of naive CD8, 2% to 2.5% of memory CD4, and around 0.4% of memory CD8 clonotypes were shared across a few donors. Pairwise subsampling led to the expectation that sequencing depth would affect the degree of clonotype sharing among donors.

TCR CDR3 regions were amplified from genomic DNA by multiplex PCR using the deep immunoSEQ assay. Extracted genomic DNA from each cell subset was spread evenly across all wells of several immunoSEQ 96-well plates, with each plate serving as a replicate. For sorted subsets, roughly 200 ng of genomic DNA, equivalent to tens of thousands of T cell genomes, went into each replicate PCR. Purified libraries were measured with a Qubit 3.0 fluorometer, size-checked on a Bioanalyzer 2100, and measured again with the KAPA Library Quantification kit. Each immunoSEQ 96-well plate was sequenced on its own single-read 150-cycle Illumina NextSeq 550 flow cell. Per the source publication's procedure: Because the immunoSEQ output held only junctional sequences and lacked quality scores, the filtering could not match the filtering applied to full-length reads. Sequences were annotated with PyIR, a Python wrapper for IgBLAST v1.9, and V/J genes and CDR3 were assigned using IMGT germline references. Reads were removed for weak V/J assignments (E-value above 1e-6), missing CDR3, stop codons, out-of-frame junctions, or ambiguous translated residues. V3J clonotypes were defined by identical inferred V gene, J gene, and CDR3 amino acid sequence. To compute the percentage overlap between repertoires, the number of shared unique clonotypes was divided by the size of the smaller repertoire. RTK rarefaction, the Chao1 estimator, and Recon v2.1 estimates of unobserved clonotypes were used to assess repertoire richness. Generation probabilities were computed with OLGA for all TCRbeta clonotypes obtained by the gDNA method from several donors. This is the immuneACCESS table as TCRdb keeps it, with only in-frame sequences that have V and J called. A part of the clones is gone; compared with another copy, unresolved V genes explain less than half, and the rest is unexplained. The DNA was the basis for D and trimming; V, J and clone size are from that table. In all, the sample holds roughly 640,000 clones, and roughly 97% of those were seen once. The ten biggest clones cover 0.057% of the sample.

Unmatched junction bases come to 6, with V trimmed by 2 bases and J by 0 bases. The germline V gene gives CDR1 as MGHRA and CDR2 as YSYEKL. From its cysteine to its phenylalanine, the CDR3 spans 18 amino acids. Just the 54-base CDR3 DNA is kept, in frame starting at base 1. Concerning this clone itself: This receptor's antigen is unknown. No base quality values were provided; no much bigger clone lies one nucleotide off.

Rearrangement joined TRBV4-1 to TRBJ2-6; TRBD1 lines up with 8 middle nucleotides. Sample: naive CD4+ T cells sorted from blood. Per the publication, the cell subset or site label means: CD45RA+ positively selected. The source of this sequence is a woman between 25 and 40 years old in good health. For the CDR3, the sequence is CASSQWGQAFSGANVLTF. The nucleotides read TGCGCCAGCAGCCAATGGGGACAGGCGTTCTCTGGGGCCAACGTCCTGACTTTC.